This T cell receptor (beta chain) was captured in a study of beta chain features in type 1 diabetes. The wider study: The examined sorted cells totaled 110 million or so across samples.

This clone has only a few counts. Its antigen is currently unknown. Sorting of CD4+ naive, central memory, regulatory and stem cell-like memory cells was performed via CD45RO/CCR7/CD25/CD127/CD95/CD27. Of the isolated RNA, all was reverse transcribed, and so the sequenced material was expressed TCRB transcripts. It was found that naive, central memory and regulatory T cell samples averaged about 4 million reads. Sequenced by immunoSEQ multiplex PCR; TCRdb stores in-frame clones only, minus some. The table has 150,000 to 200,000 clones, just over 8% seen once. Broader study findings: Significant though moderate, a shortening of TCRB CDR3s appeared in all four CD4+ subsets of Type 1 diabetes patients. VDJ junctions from type 1 diabetes patients carried fewer insertions and larger deletions.

The specimen was central memory CD4+ T cells from blood. This receptor was obtained from a woman aged 18-35 years with type 1 diabetes.

The DNA for the CDR3 is TGTGCCAGCCGCAGGGAAGGAAACACCATATATTTT. Residues: CASRREGNTIYF. The rearrangement links TRBV11-2 to TRBJ1-3; perhaps TRBD1 as D (5 bases). Per the germline V gene, CDR1 is SGHAT and CDR2 is FQNNGV. The germline V and J ends were trimmed by 8 bases and 4 bases, with 9 bases remaining between them. The CDR3 is 12 amino acids.